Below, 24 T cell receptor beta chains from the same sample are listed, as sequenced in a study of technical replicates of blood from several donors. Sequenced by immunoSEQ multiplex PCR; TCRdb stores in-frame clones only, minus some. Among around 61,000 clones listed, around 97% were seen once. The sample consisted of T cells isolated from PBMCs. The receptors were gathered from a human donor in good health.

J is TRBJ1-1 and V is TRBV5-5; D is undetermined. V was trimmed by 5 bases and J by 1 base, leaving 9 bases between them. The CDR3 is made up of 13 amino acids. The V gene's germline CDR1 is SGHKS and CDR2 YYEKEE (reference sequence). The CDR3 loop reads CASSVGANTEAFF. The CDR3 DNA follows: TGTGCCAGCAGTGTAGGAGCGAACACTGAAGCTTTCTTT.

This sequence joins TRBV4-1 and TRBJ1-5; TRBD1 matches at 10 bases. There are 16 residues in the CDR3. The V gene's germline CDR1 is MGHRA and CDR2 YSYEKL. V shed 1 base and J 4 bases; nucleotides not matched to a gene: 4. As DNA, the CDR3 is TGCGCCAGCAGCCAAGCTGACAGGGGGCCTAATCAGCCCCAGCATTTT. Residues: CASSQADRGPNQPQHF.

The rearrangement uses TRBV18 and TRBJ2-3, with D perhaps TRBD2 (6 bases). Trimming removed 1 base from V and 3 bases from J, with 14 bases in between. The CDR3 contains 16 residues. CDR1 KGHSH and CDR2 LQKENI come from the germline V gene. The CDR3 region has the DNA TGTGCCAGCTCACCACTCCAAGGGGAGGAGACAGATACGCAGTATTTT. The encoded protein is CASSPLQGEETDTQYF.

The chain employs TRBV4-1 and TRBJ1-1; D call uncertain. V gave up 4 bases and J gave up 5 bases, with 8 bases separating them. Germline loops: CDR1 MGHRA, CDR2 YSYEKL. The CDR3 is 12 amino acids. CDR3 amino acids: CASSLTGTEAFF. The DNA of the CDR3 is TGCGCCAGCAGCCTGACGGGGACTGAAGCTTTCTTT.

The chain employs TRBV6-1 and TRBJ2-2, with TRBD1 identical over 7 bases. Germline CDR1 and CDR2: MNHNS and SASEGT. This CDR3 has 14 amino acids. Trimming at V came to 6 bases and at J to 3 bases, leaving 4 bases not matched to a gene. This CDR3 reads CASRDRLDTGELFF. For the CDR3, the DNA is TGTGCCAGCAGGGACAGGTTGGACACCGGGGAGCTGTTTTTT.

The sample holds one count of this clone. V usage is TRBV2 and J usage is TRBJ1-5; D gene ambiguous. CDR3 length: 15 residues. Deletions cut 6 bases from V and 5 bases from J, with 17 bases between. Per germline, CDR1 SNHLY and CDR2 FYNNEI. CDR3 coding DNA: TGTGCCAGCAGCGACCGGGGTATCCGGGATCAGCCCCAGCATTTT. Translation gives CASSDRGIRDQPQHF.

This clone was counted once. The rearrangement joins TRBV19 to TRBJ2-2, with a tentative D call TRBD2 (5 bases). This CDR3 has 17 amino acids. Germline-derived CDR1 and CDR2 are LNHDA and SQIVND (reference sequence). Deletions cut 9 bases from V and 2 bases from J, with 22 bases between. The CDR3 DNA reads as TGTGCCAGCAAAGTCCCGAGGGCAGGAGAAAACACCGGGGAGCTGTTTTTT. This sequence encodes CASKVPRAGENTGELFF.

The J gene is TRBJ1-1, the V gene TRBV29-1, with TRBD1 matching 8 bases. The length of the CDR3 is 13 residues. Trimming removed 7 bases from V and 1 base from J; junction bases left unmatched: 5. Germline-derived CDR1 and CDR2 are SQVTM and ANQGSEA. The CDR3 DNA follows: TGCAGCGGTACGGGACAGGAGAACACTGAAGCTTTCTTT. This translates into CSGTGQENTEAFF.

CDR3 DNA: TGTGCCAGTACCCCCCTGGGCCTCCACTCTAACTATGGCTACACCTTC. Translating it yields CASTPLGLHSNYGYTF. The rearrangement links TRBV19 to TRBJ1-2; D gene ambiguous. The CDR3 consists of 16 residues. The ends were cut back, 7 bases at V and 0 bases at J, with 18 bases in the middle. CDR1 and CDR2 from the germline V gene are LNHDA and SQIVND (reference sequence).

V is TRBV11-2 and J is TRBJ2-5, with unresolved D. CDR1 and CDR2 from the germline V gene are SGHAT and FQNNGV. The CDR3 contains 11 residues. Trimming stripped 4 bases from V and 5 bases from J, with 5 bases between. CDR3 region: CASSSFETQYF. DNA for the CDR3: TGTGCCAGCAGCTCCTTCGAGACCCAGTACTTC.

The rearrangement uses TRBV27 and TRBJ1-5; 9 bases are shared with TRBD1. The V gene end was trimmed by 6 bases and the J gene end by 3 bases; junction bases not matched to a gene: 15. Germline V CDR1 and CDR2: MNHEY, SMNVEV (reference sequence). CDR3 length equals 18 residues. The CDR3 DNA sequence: TGTGCCAGCAGAGGCGCCGGGACAGGGTCGGGCGTCAATCAGCCCCAGCATTTT. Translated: CASRGAGTGSGVNQPQHF.

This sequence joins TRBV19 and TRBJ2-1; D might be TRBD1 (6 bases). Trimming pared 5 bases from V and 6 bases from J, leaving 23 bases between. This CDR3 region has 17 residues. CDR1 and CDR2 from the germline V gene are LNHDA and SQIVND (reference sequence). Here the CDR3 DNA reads TGTGCCAGTAGTTCCATCTACCGGGACACCGGTATCAATGAGCAGTTCTTC. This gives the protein CASSSIYRDTGINEQFF.

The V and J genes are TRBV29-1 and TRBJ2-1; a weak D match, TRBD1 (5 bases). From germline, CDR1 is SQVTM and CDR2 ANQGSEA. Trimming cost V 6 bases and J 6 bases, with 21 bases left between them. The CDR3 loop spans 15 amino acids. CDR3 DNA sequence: TGCAGCGTACCTACTTGGACATCGTGGGGCAATGAGCAGTTCTTC. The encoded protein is CSVPTWTSWGNEQFF.

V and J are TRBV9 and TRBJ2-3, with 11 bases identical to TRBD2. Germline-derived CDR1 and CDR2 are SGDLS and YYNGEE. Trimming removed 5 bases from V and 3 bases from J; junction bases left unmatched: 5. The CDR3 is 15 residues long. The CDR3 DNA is TGTGCCAGCAGTTTCCGACTAGCGGGGACAGATACGCAGTATTTT. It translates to CASSFRLAGTDTQYF.

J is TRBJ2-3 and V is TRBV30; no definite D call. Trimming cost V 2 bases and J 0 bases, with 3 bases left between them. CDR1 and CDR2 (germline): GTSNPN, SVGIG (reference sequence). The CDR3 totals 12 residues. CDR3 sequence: CAWSSSTDTQYF. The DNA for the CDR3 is TGTGCCTGGAGTTCTAGCACAGATACGCAGTATTTT.

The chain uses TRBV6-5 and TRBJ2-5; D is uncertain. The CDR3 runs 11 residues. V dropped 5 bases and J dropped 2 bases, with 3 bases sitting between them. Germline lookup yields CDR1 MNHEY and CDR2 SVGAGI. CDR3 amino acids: CASSQQETQYF. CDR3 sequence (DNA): TGTGCCAGCAGTCAGCAAGAGACCCAGTACTTC.

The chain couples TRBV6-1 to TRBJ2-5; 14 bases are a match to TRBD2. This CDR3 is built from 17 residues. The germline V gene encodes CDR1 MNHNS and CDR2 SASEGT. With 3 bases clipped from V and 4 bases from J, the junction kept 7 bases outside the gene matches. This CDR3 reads CASSEYGLAGGRETQYF. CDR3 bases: TGTGCCAGCAGTGAGTACGGACTAGCGGGAGGTCGAGAGACCCAGTACTTC.

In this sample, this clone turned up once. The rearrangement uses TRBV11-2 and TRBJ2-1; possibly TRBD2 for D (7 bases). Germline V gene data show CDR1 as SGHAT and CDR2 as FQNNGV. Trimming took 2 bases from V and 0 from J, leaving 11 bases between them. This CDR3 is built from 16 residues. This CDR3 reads CASSLSAGASYNEQFF. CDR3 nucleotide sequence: TGTGCCAGCAGCTTAAGTGCGGGGGCCTCCTACAATGAGCAGTTCTTC. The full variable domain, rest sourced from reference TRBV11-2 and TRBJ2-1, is EAGVAQSPRYKIIEKRQSVAFWCNPISGHATLYWYQQILGQGPKLLIQFQNNGVVDDSQLPKDRFSAERLKGVDSTLKIQPAKLEDSAVYLCASSLSAGASYNEQFFGPGTRLTVL.

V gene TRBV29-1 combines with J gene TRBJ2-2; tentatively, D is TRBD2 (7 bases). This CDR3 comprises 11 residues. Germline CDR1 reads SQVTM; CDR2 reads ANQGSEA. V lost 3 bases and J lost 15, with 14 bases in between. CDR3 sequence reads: CSVERGGKVFF. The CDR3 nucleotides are TGCAGCGTTGAGCGCGGGGGCAAGGTGTTTTTT.

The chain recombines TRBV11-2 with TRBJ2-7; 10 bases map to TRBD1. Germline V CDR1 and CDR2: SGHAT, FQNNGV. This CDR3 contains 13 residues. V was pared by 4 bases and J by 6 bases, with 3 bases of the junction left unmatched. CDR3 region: CASSSGQGVEQYF. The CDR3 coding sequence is TGTGCCAGCAGCTCCGGACAGGGGGTCGAGCAGTACTTC. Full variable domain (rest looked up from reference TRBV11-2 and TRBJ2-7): EAGVAQSPRYKIIEKRQSVAFWCNPISGHATLYWYQQILGQGPKLLIQFQNNGVVDDSQLPKDRFSAERLKGVDSTLKIQPAKLEDSAVYLCASSSGQGVEQYFGPGTRLTVT.

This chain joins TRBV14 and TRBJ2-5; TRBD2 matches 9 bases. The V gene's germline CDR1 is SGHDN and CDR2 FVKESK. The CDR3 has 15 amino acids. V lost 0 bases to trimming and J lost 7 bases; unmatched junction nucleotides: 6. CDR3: CASSQDRTSAGTQYF. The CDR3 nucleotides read TGTGCCAGCAGCCAAGATCGGACTAGCGCAGGGACCCAGTACTTC.

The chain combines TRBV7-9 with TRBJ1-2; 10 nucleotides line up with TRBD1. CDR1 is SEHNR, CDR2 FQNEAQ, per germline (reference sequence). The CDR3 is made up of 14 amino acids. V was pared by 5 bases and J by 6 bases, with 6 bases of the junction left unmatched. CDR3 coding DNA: TGTGCCAGCAGCCTTTCGACAGGGGGCAATGGCTACACCTTC. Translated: CASSLSTGGNGYTF.

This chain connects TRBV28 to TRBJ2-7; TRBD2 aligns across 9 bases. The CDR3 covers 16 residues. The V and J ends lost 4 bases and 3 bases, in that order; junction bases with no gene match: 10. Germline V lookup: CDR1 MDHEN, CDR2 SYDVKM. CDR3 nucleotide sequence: TGTGCCAGCAGTTCCCATAGCGGGGGACCTTACTACGAGCAGTACTTC. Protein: CASSSHSGGPYYEQYF.

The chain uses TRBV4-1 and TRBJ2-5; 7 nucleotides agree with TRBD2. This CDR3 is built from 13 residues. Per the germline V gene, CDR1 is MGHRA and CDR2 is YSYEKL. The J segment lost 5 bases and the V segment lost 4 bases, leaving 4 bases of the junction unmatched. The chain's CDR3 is CASSRGLVETQYF. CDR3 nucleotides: TGCGCCAGCAGCCGCGGACTAGTGGAGACCCAGTACTTC.